The clone carrying this T cell receptor (beta chain) was counted at least ten times. This entry is derived from a study of T cells in Graves' hyperthyroidism and ophthalmopathy. Amplified regions were TCR beta CDR3 sequences from RNA transcripts. RT-PCR in the first round (using the HTBI primer set) targeted the TCR CDR3. Each CDR3 protein is one row after TCRdb ran MiXCR on the multiplex PCR reads. The table has under 400,000 distinct CDR3 sequences, approximately 18% seen once; the top ten hold about 49%. Looked up from germline, CDR1 is SGHRS and CDR2 is YFSETQ. V lost 4 bases, J lost 0 bases, and 15 bases lay in between. The CDR3 length is 16 residues.

This receptor was obtained from a woman between 45 and 60 years old with Graves' hyperthyroidism. The J gene is TRBJ2-3, the V gene TRBV5-1; D remains unclear. The sequenced sample was blood. The CDR3 nucleotides read TGCGCCAGCAGCGTAGCAGGCGGATCTAGCACAGATACGCAGTATTTT. This gives the protein CASSVAGGSSTDTQYF.